A selection of T cell receptor beta chains follows, all from one sample in a study of CD8+ T cells in alopecia areata. Libraries were prepared by immunoSEQ multiplex PCR; TCRdb keeps only in-frame clonotypes and omits some of them. The data contain approximately 40,000 clones, nearly 55% of them singletons. Sequenced: CD4+ Tregs sorted from blood. Every receptor here comes from a human donor with alopecia areata. CDR3s include the opening cysteine and the closing phenylalanine or tryptophan. The D gene is left open where the match is weak. Size is stated for part of the rows, as once, few or many counts, or as a class when the clone is expanded.

J	V	D	size	CDR3	DNA
TRBJ2-7	TRBV7-2	TRBD2	.	CASSDPGLASYEQYF	TGTGCCAGCAGCGATCCGGGACTAGCTTCGTACGAGCAGTACTTC
TRBJ2-3	TRBV10-3	.	.	CAISDLGGHTQYF	TGTGCCATCAGTGACCTCGGCGGGCATACGCAGTATTTT
TRBJ2-2	TRBV2	.	medium-sized	CASRRFSGELFF	TGTGCCAGCAGGAGATTCTCCGGGGAGCTGTTTTTT
TRBJ1-6	TRBV7-8	.	.	CASGYASRYSPLHF	TGTGCCAGCGGTTACGCGTCAAGATATTCACCCCTCCACTTT
TRBJ1-1	TRBV7-9	TRBD1	.	CTSHGGQYILNTEAFF	TGTACCAGTCACGGGGGACAGTACATTCTGAACACTGAAGCTTTCTTT
TRBJ1-1	TRBV25-1	TRBD1	.	CASGRTGRLTEAFF	TGTGCCAGCGGAAGGACAGGGCGGCTCACTGAAGCTTTCTTT
TRBJ2-1	TRBV7-3	TRBD2	.	CASSLTRGVPYNEQFF	TGTGCCAGCAGCTTAACTCGGGGGGTACCTTACAATGAGCAGTTCTTC
TRBJ2-7	TRBV7-2	.	few	CASSRAYEQYF	TGTGCCAGCAGCCGAGCCTACGAGCAGTACTTC
TRBJ2-1	TRBV5-4	TRBD1	.	CASSRGQGAMNEQFF	TGTGCCAGCAGCCGGGGACAGGGCGCGATGAATGAGCAGTTCTTC
TRBJ2-3	TRBV6-5	TRBD1	.	CATRRDRGTDTQYF	TGTGCCACCCGCAGGGACAGGGGGACAGATACGCAGTATTTT
TRBJ2-1	TRBV6-5	.	.	CASSYGFRKGYNEQFF	TGTGCCAGCAGTTACGGTTTTAGAAAGGGGTACAATGAGCAGTTCTTC
TRBJ1-4	TRBV29-1	.	.	CSAGNGNEKLFF	TGCAGCGCTGGCAACGGGAATGAAAAACTGTTTTTT
TRBJ2-6	TRBV25-1	.	.	CASNPSSGANVLTF	TGTGCCAGCAACCCCAGCTCTGGGGCCAACGTCCTGACTTTC
TRBJ1-3	TRBV19	.	.	CAKRGSRGNTIYF	TGTGCCAAGAGGGGATCCCGAGGAAACACCATATATTTT